One sample yielded the 31 T cell receptor beta chains listed below, sequenced in a study of T-cell memory formation after mild COVID-19. MiXCR, run by TCRdb on the 5' RACE reads, gives a single entry per CDR3 protein. The top ten hold less than 30% of the sample, which has 250,000 to 350,000 distinct CDR3 sequences, roughly 16% seen once. Sequencing was performed on PBMCs or a T cell subset sorted from them (not recorded which). These receptors all stem from a man between 18 and 35 years old who had mild COVID-19 (a few samples of this study predate the infection). Cell type and time point are not known.

V and J are TRBV7-3 and TRBJ2-3; 15 nucleotides match TRBD2. The CDR3 runs to 19 residues. V lost 6 bases and J lost 2; bases outside the gene matches: 12. Germline V CDR1 and CDR2: SGHTA, FQGTGA. The CDR3 DNA sequence: TGTGCCAGCAGTCCCGCCGGGACTAGCGGGGGGCCCCACACAGATACGCAGTATTTT. It is translated as CASSPAGTSGGPHTDTQYF. The entire variable domain, with the rest obtained from reference TRBV7-3 and TRBJ2-3, is as follows: GAGVSQTPSNKVTEKGKYVELRCDPISGHTALYWYRQSLGQGPEFLIYFQGTGAADDSGLPNDRFFAVRPEGSVSTLKIQRTERGDSAVYLCASSPAGTSGGPHTDTQYFGPGTRLTVL.

This clonotype came up a few times. The J gene is TRBJ2-3, the V gene TRBV24-1; D may be TRBD2 (5 bases). Trimming took 4 bases from V and 6 from J, leaving 13 bases between them. The CDR3 sequence is 14 residues long. Looked up from germline, CDR1 is KGHDR and CDR2 is SFDVKD. The CDR3 DNA sequence: TGTGCCACCAGTGAACTGGCTTCTAGCGATACGCAGTATTTT. This encodes CATSELASSDTQYF.

In this sample, this clonotype turned up a few times. The CDR3 loop is CASSPFDRGGDEQFF. Here the CDR3 DNA reads TGTGCCAGCAGCCCATTCGACAGGGGAGGGGATGAGCAGTTCTTC. The chain uses TRBV7-3 and TRBJ2-1; D possibly corresponds to TRBD1 (8 bases). Germline V gives CDR1 SGHTA, CDR2 FQGTGA. The CDR3 extends over 15 amino acids. V was pared by 5 bases and J by 8 bases, with 19 bases between. The variable domain in full, with the rest retrieved from reference TRBV7-3 and TRBJ2-1, is GAGVSQTPSNKVTEKGKYVELRCDPISGHTALYWYRQSLGQGPEFLIYFQGTGAADDSGLPNDRFFAVRPEGSVSTLKIQRTERGDSAVYLCASSPFDRGGDEQFFGPGTRLTVL.

This clonotype was recorded many times. The rearrangement links TRBV12-5 to TRBJ2-5, with 10 bases fitting TRBD2. The CDR3 length is 17 residues. Trimming took 4 bases from V and 0 from J; bases not matched to a gene: 8. Germline V gives CDR1 LGHNT, CDR2 FRNRAP. CDR3 sequence (DNA): TGTGCTAGTGGTTGGGCCCCTAGCGGGGGCCACCAAGAGACCCAGTACTTC. Amino acid sequence: CASGWAPSGGHQETQYF.

CDR3 DNA: TGTGCCAGCAGCTTGCCGACAGCCTATGGCTACACCTTC. This codes for CASSLPTAYGYTF. This rearrangement joins TRBV7-2 to TRBJ1-2; TRBD1 might be the D (5 bases). This CDR3 contains 13 residues. Germline CDR1 reads SGHTA; CDR2 reads FQGNSA. The V end was cut by 3 bases, the J end by 4 bases, with 9 bases between. The full variable domain, completed using reference TRBV7-2 and TRBJ1-2, is GAGVSQSPSNKVTEKGKDVELRCDPISGHTALYWYRQSLGQGLEFLIYFQGNSAPDKSGLPSDRFSAERTGGSVSTLTIQRTQQEDSAVYLCASSLPTAYGYTFGSGTRLTVV.

The chain is built from TRBV6-5 and TRBJ1-6; D unclear. In germline, CDR1 is MNHEY, CDR2 SVGAGI. V lost 8 bases, J lost 0 bases, and 8 bases lay in between. The CDR3 totals 14 residues. This chain's CDR3 is CASLSSSYNSPLHF. CDR3 nucleotides: TGTGCCAGCCTCAGCAGCTCCTATAATTCACCCCTCCACTTT.

Ten or more counts support this clonotype. The J gene is TRBJ2-1, the V gene TRBV11-1; 13 positions match TRBD2. Germline V gene lookup returns CDR1 SGHAT and CDR2 FQDESV (reference sequence). After removal of 5 bases from V and 8 bases from J, the junction contained 6 bases not matched to a gene. The CDR3 spans 15 residues. The CDR3 is CASSDTSGGVDEQFF. The CDR3, as DNA: TGTGCCAGCAGCGACACTAGCGGGGGGGTCGATGAGCAGTTCTTC.

This chain connects TRBV7-2 to TRBJ2-1; TRBD2 aligns across 12 bases. Per the germline V gene, CDR1 is SGHTA and CDR2 is FQGNSA. The trim removed 1 base at V and 10 bases at J, leaving 8 bases unmatched. The CDR3 spans 16 residues. In DNA form, the CDR3 reads TGTGCCAGCAGCTTAGTAGCTAGCGGGGGGGCTAGAGAGCAGTTCTTC. This gives the protein CASSLVASGGAREQFF.

CDR3 in DNA: TGTGCCAGCTCACCAAACCGACCTTCACCGGGGCAGTTCTTC. Translated: CASSPNRPSPGQFF. This sequence joins TRBV18 and TRBJ2-1; no reliable D call. This CDR3 contains 14 residues. V dropped 2 bases and J dropped 12 bases, with 17 bases sitting between them. Germline V gene sequence: CDR1 KGHSH, CDR2 LQKENI.

This clonotype has a count of ten or more. The rearrangement uses TRBV6-5 and TRBJ1-6; 7 nucleotides match TRBD1. Germline CDR1 MNHEY, CDR2 SVGAGI. The CDR3 is made up of 14 amino acids. Germline trimming cut 2 bases from V and 13 bases from J; bases unmatched to any gene: 8. The CDR3 sequence is CASSYGTDRRPLHF. Written as DNA, the CDR3 is TGTGCCAGCAGTTACGGGACAGACCGACGGCCCCTCCACTTT.

In its sample, this clonotype was seen a few times. V usage is TRBV7-2 and J usage is TRBJ1-4; 7 nucleotides match TRBD1. Germline CDR1 reads SGHTA; CDR2 reads FQGNSA. The CDR3 is 14 residues long. The ends lost 5 bases at V and 6 bases at J; junction bases unmatched: 6. The CDR3 here is CASSADRAYEKLFF. In DNA form, the CDR3 reads TGTGCCAGCAGCGCAGACAGGGCATATGAAAAACTGTTTTTT.

The chain is built from TRBV6-2 or TRBV6-3 and TRBJ2-3; 12 nucleotides line up with TRBD2. The CDR3 runs 16 residues. CDR1 and CDR2 (germline): MNHEY, SVGEGT. V lost 0 bases and J lost 3; bases outside the gene matches: 1. CDR3 sequence reads: CASSYSTSGGTDTQYF. The CDR3, as DNA: TGTGCCAGCAGTTACTCGACTAGCGGGGGAACAGATACGCAGTATTTT.

The gene calls are TRBV2 and TRBJ1-2, with 8 bases that match TRBD1. V shed 2 bases and J 3 bases; nucleotides not matched to a gene: 8. The length of the CDR3 is 16 residues. Per the germline V gene, CDR1 is SNHLY and CDR2 is FYNNEI. DNA of the CDR3: TGTGCCAGCAGTGAATCCTGGACAGGGTGGGACTATGGCTACACCTTC. Its protein product is CASSESWTGWDYGYTF.

The rearrangement uses TRBV6-6 and TRBJ1-3; 7 nucleotides agree with TRBD1. Germline trimming cut 7 bases from V and 2 bases from J; bases unmatched to any gene: 5. The CDR3 length is 14 residues. In germline, CDR1 is MNHNY, CDR2 SVGAGI (reference sequence). The CDR3 DNA sequence: TGTGCCAGCACCGACACAGGGGCTGGAAACACCATATATTTT. Translating gives CASTDTGAGNTIYF.

This clonotype was counted a few times. The J gene is TRBJ2-7, the V gene TRBV7-8, with D possibly matching TRBD1 (6 bases). V was cut by 5 bases and J by 3 bases, with 14 bases left in between. The germline gives CDR1 SGHVS, CDR2 FQNEAQ. This CDR3 is 14 amino acids long. For the CDR3, the DNA is TGTGCCAGCAGCCAACACCCGACAGGCTACGAGCAGTACTTC. Its translation: CASSQHPTGYEQYF.

The gene calls are TRBV10-3 and TRBJ2-7; D perhaps matches TRBD1 (7 bases). From germline, CDR1 is ENHRY and CDR2 SYGVKD. The CDR3 has 16 amino acids. V lost 0 bases and J lost 9, with 21 bases in between. Here the CDR3 DNA reads TGTGCCATCAGTGAGTCGAAGGGGGCGGGACGAGTAGGGCAGTACTTC. This sequence encodes CAISESKGAGRVGQYF.

This chain uses TRBV7-2 with TRBJ1-6, with 7 positions matching TRBD1. The CDR3 sequence is 14 residues long. Trimming removed 2 bases from V and 16 bases from J; junction bases left unmatched: 11. Per germline, CDR1 SGHTA and CDR2 FQGNSA. Here the CDR3 reads CASSLNSGQTILHF. The DNA for the CDR3 is TGTGCCAGCAGCTTAAATTCGGGACAGACAATACTCCACTTT. The variable domain in full, completed from reference TRBV7-2 and TRBJ1-6, reads GAGVSQSPSNKVTEKGKDVELRCDPISGHTALYWYRQSLGQGLEFLIYFQGNSAPDKSGLPSDRFSAERTGGSVSTLTIQRTQQEDSAVYLCASSLNSGQTILHFGNGTRLTVT.

This clonotype was seen a handful of times. The V gene is TRBV7-2, the J gene TRBJ1-1; weak D call: TRBD1 (5 bases). Trimming cost V 3 bases and J 4 bases, with 15 bases left between them. The CDR3 consists of 15 residues. From germline, CDR1 is SGHTA and CDR2 FQGNSA. The CDR3 coding sequence is TGTGCCAGCAGCTTTTCGGGGGGGAGTACCACTGAAGCTTTCTTT. Protein: CASSFSGGSTTEAFF.

This clonotype turned up a few times. CDR3 nucleotide sequence: TGCAGTGCTAGACACGGGTTCGAATCCTACGAGCAGTACGTC. Amino acid sequence: CSARHGFESYEQYV. V is TRBV20-1 and J is TRBJ2-7, with D hard to call. Germline-derived CDR1 and CDR2 are DFQATT and SNEGSKA (reference sequence). This CDR3 spans 14 amino acids. Trimming pared 2 bases from V and 1 base from J, leaving 12 bases between.

This clonotype was seen a handful of times. The J gene is TRBJ2-3, the V gene TRBV12-3 or TRBV12-4; D unclear. This CDR3 comprises 15 residues. Trimming stripped 5 bases from V and 0 bases from J, with 12 bases between. For the CDR3, the DNA is TGTGCCAGCAGTCCGTCAACGGCCAGCACAGATACGCAGTATTTT. Protein: CASSPSTASTDTQYF.

The chain uses TRBV7-2 and TRBJ2-3; no definite D call. CDR1 and CDR2 (germline): SGHTA, FQGNSA. The V end lost 3 bases, the J end lost 5 bases, and 6 bases lay between the germline ends. The CDR3 sequence is 12 residues long. The CDR3 sequence is CASSFRRDTQYF. The CDR3 DNA reads as TGTGCCAGCAGCTTCAGACGAGATACGCAGTATTTT.

The chain employs TRBV7-2 and TRBJ1-2; the D gene is possibly TRBD1 (5 bases). The CDR3 length is 14 residues. From germline, CDR1 is SGHTA and CDR2 FQGNSA. Between the trimmed V and J ends, which lost 4 bases and 3 bases, there was a span of 12 bases. The CDR3 here is CASSSPGGHYGYTF. The CDR3 DNA follows: TGTGCCAGCAGCTCCCCGGGGGGTCACTATGGCTACACCTTC.

This clonotype has only a few counts. The J gene is TRBJ2-1, the V gene TRBV10-3; D may match TRBD1 or TRBD2 (5 bases each). V was cut by 2 bases and J by 5 bases, with 16 bases left in between. Germline V CDR1 and CDR2: ENHRY, SYGVKD. This CDR3 has 16 residues. The CDR3 sequence: CAISEPRDHSDNEQFF. DNA for the CDR3: TGTGCCATCAGTGAGCCACGGGACCACAGCGACAATGAGCAGTTCTTC.

V gene TRBV6-6 combines with J gene TRBJ1-5, with D possibly TRBD1 on 5 matching bases. The V gene's germline CDR1 is MNHNY and CDR2 SVGAGI (reference sequence). V shed 2 bases and J shed 3 bases, with 14 bases lying between them. The CDR3 has 16 residues. CDR3 in amino acids: CASSYEGGGNNQPQHF. In DNA, the CDR3 is TGTGCCAGCAGTTACGAGGGTGGGGGAAACAATCAGCCCCAGCATTTT.

The CDR3 nucleotides are TGTGCCATCAACGACCAGGAGACCGGGGAGCTGTTTTTT. Translating gives CAINDQETGELFF. The V gene is TRBV10-3, the J gene TRBJ2-2; D is undetermined. CDR1 and CDR2 from the germline V gene are ENHRY and SYGVKD. V was clipped by 7 bases and J by 5 bases, with 11 bases between them. The CDR3 loop spans 13 amino acids.

The chain carries TRBV10-3 and TRBJ2-3, with D perhaps matching TRBD2 (6 bases). Germline V CDR1 and CDR2: ENHRY, SYGVKD. CDR3 length equals 13 residues. Trimming left V 6 bases short and J 5 bases short, with 12 bases between. CDR3 residues: CAIRPTEGDTQYF. Written as DNA, the CDR3 is TGTGCCATCAGACCGACGGAGGGAGATACGCAGTATTTT.

This sequence joins TRBV9 and TRBJ1-4, with unresolved D. CDR3 length equals 15 residues. V was pared by 4 bases and J by 4 bases, with 14 bases between. From germline, CDR1 is SGDLS and CDR2 YYNGEE. The CDR3 region is CASSFGWGFNEKLFF. The CDR3 nucleotides read TGTGCCAGCAGCTTCGGATGGGGTTTTAATGAAAAACTGTTTTTT.

This clonotype showed up many times. This chain links TRBV20-1 with TRBJ2-5; TRBD2 matches at 8 bases. The CDR3 runs 16 residues. Germline values: CDR1 DFQATT, CDR2 SNEGSKA (reference sequence). Trimming cost V 0 bases and J 8 bases; bases outside gene matches: 14. The CDR3 nucleotides are TGCAGTGCTAGAGATCCTGGGGGAGCGGGGGAGGGAACCCAGTACTTC. Encoded protein: CSARDPGGAGEGTQYF.

This clonotype was recorded a few times. This chain connects TRBV5-1 to TRBJ1-1; TRBD1 is a possible D gene (6 bases). Germline CDR1 and CDR2: SGHRS and YFSETQ. This CDR3 is 15 amino acids long. Trimming removed 1 base at V and 1 base at J, with 11 bases between. This CDR3 reads CASSLMGAKNTEAFF. CDR3 nucleotides: TGCGCCAGCAGCTTGATGGGGGCGAAGAACACTGAAGCTTTCTTT.

The chain has TRBV20-1 and TRBJ2-3; D gene uncertain. Germline loops: CDR1 DFQATT, CDR2 SNEGSKA (reference sequence). The V end was cut by 6 bases, the J end by 6 bases, with 10 bases between. CDR3 length: 11 amino acids. CDR3 nucleotide sequence: TGCAGTGCCAGTAAGGGCGATACGCAGTATTTT. It is translated as CSASKGDTQYF.

The CDR3 reads CASRGKGGYEQFF. The CDR3 bases are TGTGCCAGCAGGGGGAAGGGGGGTTATGAGCAGTTCTTC. The chain is built from TRBV12-3 or TRBV12-4 and TRBJ2-1; D is tentatively TRBD1 or TRBD2 (6 bases each). V was cut by 6 bases and J by 8 bases, with 14 bases left in between. This CDR3 contains 13 residues.